The rows below give T cell receptor beta chains drawn from one sample of a study of beta chain features in type 1 diabetes. TCRdb's table, derived via immunoSEQ multiplex PCR, lists solely in-frame clones and lacks some. The data show approximately 160,000 clones, 10% seen once. The specimen sequenced was central memory CD4+ T cells from blood. These receptors were obtained from a man aged 30 to 39 with type 1 diabetes. The CDR3 runs from the conserved cysteine through the conserved F or W. A D gene is named only where the DNA matches it firmly. Clone size is shown for a subset of rows, as once, few, many or a class of expanded clone.

CDR3	DNA	J	size	V	D
CASNREEKLFF	TGTGCCAGCAACCGAGAAGAAAAACTGTTTTTT	TRBJ1-4	few	TRBV6-1	-
CSAEGGEETQYF	TGCAGCGCAGAGGGGGGGGAAGAGACCCAGTACTTC	TRBJ2-5	few	TRBV29-1	-
CASSFNGQLNQPQHF	TGTGCCAGCAGCTTTAACGGACAGCTCAATCAGCCCCAGCATTTT	TRBJ1-5	few	TRBV7-2	-
CSAIGSRSTGGDTEAFF	TGCAGCGCCATCGGCTCAAGGTCTACAGGGGGAGACACTGAAGCTTTCTTT	TRBJ1-1	-	TRBV29-1	TRBD1
CASSQTVAKNIQYF	TGTGCCAGCAGCCAGACAGTAGCCAAAAACATTCAGTACTTC	TRBJ2-4	few	TRBV9	-
CASTRTSQETQYF	TGTGCCAGCACCCGTACATCGCAAGAGACCCAGTACTTC	TRBJ2-5	few	TRBV14	-
CASSLGRIQYF	TGTGCCAGCAGCTTAGGGAGAATTCAGTACTTC	TRBJ2-7	few	TRBV7-2	-
CASSPPGRAGDPQGYTF	TGTGCCAGCAGTCCCCCGGGGAGGGCTGGGGACCCGCAAGGCTACACCTTC	TRBJ1-2	-	TRBV28	-
CASRDRDYDSYEQYF	TGCGCCAGCCGTGACCGGGACTATGACTCCTACGAGCAGTACTTC	TRBJ2-7	few	TRBV5-1	TRBD2
CASSWDRAYNEQFF	TGTGCCAGCAGTTGGGACAGGGCTTACAATGAGCAGTTCTTC	TRBJ2-1	few	TRBV28	TRBD1
CACHRGPSGTDTQYF	TGTGCCTGCCACAGGGGGCCATCAGGCACAGATACGCAGTATTTT	TRBJ2-3	few	TRBV30	TRBD1
CATSRGTSGRGSTDTQYF	TGTGCCACCAGCAGAGGGACTAGCGGGAGAGGAAGCACAGATACGCAGTATTTT	TRBJ2-3	-	TRBV15	TRBD2
CAWTRLAGTNEQFF	TGTGCCTGGACCCGACTAGCGGGTACCAATGAGCAGTTCTTC	TRBJ2-1	few	TRBV30	TRBD2
CASSPSGGIYGYTF	TGTGCCAGCAGTCCCTCGGGGGGGATCTATGGCTACACCTTC	TRBJ1-2	-	TRBV28	-
CATSRAGDNNEQFF	TGTGCCACCAGCAGAGCCGGGGACAACAATGAGCAGTTCTTC	TRBJ2-1	few	TRBV15	-
CASSLAGTGQSEAFF	TGCGCCAGCAGCTTGGCGGGGACAGGACAATCTGAAGCTTTCTTT	TRBJ1-1	few	TRBV5-1	TRBD1
CASSLTRNQETQYF	TGTGCCAGCAGTTTGACACGTAACCAAGAGACCCAGTACTTC	TRBJ2-5	few	TRBV28	-
CASSRTAEYGYTF	TGTGCCAGCTCACGGACAGCCGAGTATGGCTACACCTTC	TRBJ1-2	few	TRBV18	-
CAIRRDTSSYNEQFF	TGTGCCATCAGAAGGGACACCTCCTCCTACAATGAGCAGTTCTTC	TRBJ2-1	few	TRBV10-3	-
CASSFRQGDGYTF	TGCGCCAGCAGCTTTCGACAGGGAGATGGCTACACCTTC	TRBJ1-2	few	TRBV4-3	TRBD1
CASTPPGGRETQYF	TGTGCCAGTACCCCCCCCGGGGGTCGGGAGACCCAGTACTTC	TRBJ2-5	few	TRBV19	-
CASRTPVGSYGYTF	TGTGCCAGCAGGACCCCCGTCGGGAGCTATGGCTACACCTTC	TRBJ1-2	-	TRBV28	-
CASSSPGQANEKLFF	TGTGCCAGCAGTTCCCCGGGACAGGCCAATGAAAAACTGTTTTTT	TRBJ1-4	once	TRBV28	TRBD1
CASSTYLNNEQFF	TGTGCCAGCAGCACCTACCTTAACAATGAGCAGTTCTTC	TRBJ2-1	many	TRBV7-2	-
CASSLGSLAGMSDQFF	TGTGCCAGCAGCTTAGGGTCACTAGCGGGAATGTCCGACCAGTTCTTC	TRBJ2-1	few	TRBV7-9	TRBD2
CASSSQGQSYEQYF	TGTGCCAGCAGTTCGCAAGGACAGAGCTACGAGCAGTACTTC	TRBJ2-7	-	TRBV6-5	-
CASSLFLAGRSRGTGELFF	TGTGCCAGCAGCTTATTCCTAGCGGGGAGATCACGGGGCACCGGGGAGCTGTTTTTT	TRBJ2-2	-	TRBV7-2	TRBD2
CASSQGVAGGDEQFF	TGCGCCAGCAGTCAAGGGGTAGCGGGAGGCGATGAGCAGTTCTTC	TRBJ2-1	-	TRBV23-1	TRBD2
CASSQGTATYNEQFF	TGTGCCAGCAGCCAAGGGACAGCAACCTACAATGAGCAGTTCTTC	TRBJ2-1	few	TRBV7-3	TRBD1
CASTLDRGRENYGYTF	TGTGCCAGCACTCTCGACAGGGGGCGAGAAAACTATGGCTACACCTTC	TRBJ1-2	once	TRBV2	TRBD1
CASSALGGAIDANTIYF	TGTGCCAGCAGCGCCCTCGGGGGAGCGATTGATGCAAACACCATATATTTT	TRBJ1-3	-	TRBV5-6	-